Listed below are T cell receptor beta chains from one sample, sequenced in a study of shared clonotypes between healthy human individuals. The assay was immunoSEQ multiplex PCR, and TCRdb's table has in-frame clones only and misses some. The sample has about 2.2 million clones, roughly 95% seen once; the top ten hold approximately 1.6%. Sequencing was carried out using naive CD8+ T cells from PBMCs. These TCRs come from a man younger than 35 in good health. Some clones in this sample may be carry-over from other donors' samples. CDR3s include the opening cysteine and the closing phenylalanine or tryptophan. A D gene is named only where the DNA matches it firmly. Some rows have no size entry. The others give once, few or many, or a class for an expanded clone.

j_call	cdr3_length	v_call	clone_size	d_call	cdr3_nt	cdr3_aa
TRBJ1-5	14	TRBV7-9	.	.	TGTGCCAGCAGCTTGGATAGGGGCTTTCAGCCCCAGCATTTT	CASSLDRGFQPQHF
TRBJ1-5	13	TRBV6-5	.	.	TGTGCCAGCGGTACGGGTAGCAATCAGCCCCAGCATTTT	CASGTGSNQPQHF
TRBJ2-5	15	TRBV27	.	.	TGTGCCAGCAGTTCCTACTCCCGGGAGCCAGAGACCCAGTACTTC	CASSSYSREPETQYF
TRBJ1-1	13	TRBV27	.	.	TGTGCCAGCAGTTTGTACGCAGGGACTGAAGCTTTCTTT	CASSLYAGTEAFF
TRBJ2-7	19	TRBV7-6	.	TRBD1	TGTGCCAGCAGCTACATTCCCCGGGACAGGGGGTTGGAGTCCTACGAGCAGTACTTC	CASSYIPRDRGLESYEQYF
TRBJ2-7	14	TRBV28	once	TRBD1	TGTGCCAGCAGTTTGGCTCGGGACAGAGATGAGCAGTACTTC	CASSLARDRDEQYF
TRBJ1-5	16	TRBV19	.	TRBD1	TGTGCCAGTGGGAGGCGCGGGGACAGTAGCAATCAGCCCCAGCATTTT	CASGRRGDSSNQPQHF
TRBJ2-3	16	TRBV7-3	.	TRBD2	TGTGCCAGCAGCCTAACATCTAGCGGTCCGAGCGATACGCAGTATTTT	CASSLTSSGPSDTQYF
TRBJ2-1	16	TRBV9	.	TRBD2	TGTGCCAGCAGCCCACCCCCGAGCGGGAGTAATAATGAGCAGTTCTTC	CASSPPPSGSNNEQFF
TRBJ1-5	15	TRBV7-8	.	.	TGTGCCAGCAGCCCCGTAGGAGCATCCTCGGAGCCCCAGCATTTT	CASSPVGASSEPQHF
TRBJ1-2	15	TRBV9	.	.	TGTGCCAGCAGCCCCCTCCCGGCGGTTACTTATGGCTACACCTTC	CASSPLPAVTYGYTF
TRBJ1-1	13	TRBV27	.	TRBD1	TGTGCCAGCAGTTTCCTCCGGGACAGAGAAGCTTTCTTT	CASSFLRDREAFF